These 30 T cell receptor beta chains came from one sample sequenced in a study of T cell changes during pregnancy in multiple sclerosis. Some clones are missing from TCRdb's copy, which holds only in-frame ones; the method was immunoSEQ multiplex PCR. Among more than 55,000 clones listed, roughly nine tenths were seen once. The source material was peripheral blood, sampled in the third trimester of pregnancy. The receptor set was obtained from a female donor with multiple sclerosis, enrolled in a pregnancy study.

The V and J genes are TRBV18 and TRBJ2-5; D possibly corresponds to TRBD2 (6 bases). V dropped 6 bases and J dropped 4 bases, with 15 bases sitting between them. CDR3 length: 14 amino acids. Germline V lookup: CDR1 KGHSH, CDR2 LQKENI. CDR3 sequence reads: CASSHLAEGETQYF. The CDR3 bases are TGTGCCAGCTCTCACTTAGCGGAAGGAGAGACCCAGTACTTC.

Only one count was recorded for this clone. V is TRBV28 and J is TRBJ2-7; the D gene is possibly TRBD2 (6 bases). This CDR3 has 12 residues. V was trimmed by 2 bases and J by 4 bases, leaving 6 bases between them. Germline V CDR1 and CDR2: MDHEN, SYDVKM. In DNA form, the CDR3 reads TGTGCCAGCAGTTTAGCGGGGTACGAGCAGTACTTC. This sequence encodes CASSLAGYEQYF.

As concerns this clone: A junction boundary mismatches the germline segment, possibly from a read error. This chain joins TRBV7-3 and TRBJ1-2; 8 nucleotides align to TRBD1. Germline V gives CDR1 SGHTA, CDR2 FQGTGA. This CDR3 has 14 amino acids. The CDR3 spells CASSPQGGPLLPNF. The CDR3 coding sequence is TGTGCCAGCAGCCCACAGGGGGGACCGCTGCTTCCCAACTTC.

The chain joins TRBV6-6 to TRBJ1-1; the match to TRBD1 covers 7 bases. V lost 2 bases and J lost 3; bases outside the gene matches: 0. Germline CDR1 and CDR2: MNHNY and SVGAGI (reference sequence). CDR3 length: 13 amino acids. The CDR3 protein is CASSYDRDTEAFF. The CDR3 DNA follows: TGTGCCAGCAGTTACGACAGGGACACTGAAGCTTTCTTT.

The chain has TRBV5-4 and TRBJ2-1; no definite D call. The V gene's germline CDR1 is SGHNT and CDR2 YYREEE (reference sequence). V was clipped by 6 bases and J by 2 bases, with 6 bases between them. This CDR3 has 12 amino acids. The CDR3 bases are TGTGCCAGCACCTCGGCCTACAATGAGCAGTTCTTC. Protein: CASTSAYNEQFF.

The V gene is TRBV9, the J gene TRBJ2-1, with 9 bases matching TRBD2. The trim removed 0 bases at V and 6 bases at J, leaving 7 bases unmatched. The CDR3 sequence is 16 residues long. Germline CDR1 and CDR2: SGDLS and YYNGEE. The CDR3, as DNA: TGTGCCAGCAGCGTAGTGGCGGGAGGGCCGGGCAATGAGCAGTTCTTC. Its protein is CASSVVAGGPGNEQFF.

The CDR3 protein is CASSLGQGRGNEQFF. CDR3 DNA: TGTGCCAGCAGCTTAGGCCAGGGAAGGGGGAATGAGCAGTTCTTC. The V call is TRBV7-9, the J call TRBJ2-1; tentative D call: TRBD1 (6 bases). The CDR3 spans 15 residues. The germline V gene has CDR1 SEHNR and CDR2 FQNEAQ (reference sequence). V gave up 1 base and J gave up 7 bases, with 14 bases separating them.

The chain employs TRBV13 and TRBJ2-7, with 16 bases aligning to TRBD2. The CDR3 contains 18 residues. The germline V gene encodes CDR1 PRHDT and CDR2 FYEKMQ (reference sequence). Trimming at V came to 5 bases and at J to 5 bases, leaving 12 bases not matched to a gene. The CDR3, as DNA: TGTGCCAGCAGCCCCGGGACTAGCGGGAGGGCCATTCTACACGAGCAGTACTTC. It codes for CASSPGTSGRAILHEQYF. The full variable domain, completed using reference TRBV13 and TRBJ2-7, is AAGVIQSPRHLIKEKRETATLKCYPIPRHDTVYWYQQGPGQDPQFLISFYEKMQSDKGSIPDRFSAQQFSDYHSELNMSSLELGDSALYFCASSPGTSGRAILHEQYFGPGTRLTVT.

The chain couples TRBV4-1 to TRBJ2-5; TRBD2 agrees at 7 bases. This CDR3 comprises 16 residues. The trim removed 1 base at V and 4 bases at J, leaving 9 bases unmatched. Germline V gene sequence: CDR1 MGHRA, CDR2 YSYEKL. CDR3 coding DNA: TGCGCCAGCAGCCAAGGCGGGCAGCGGGATTTAGAGACCCAGTACTTC. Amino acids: CASSQGGQRDLETQYF.

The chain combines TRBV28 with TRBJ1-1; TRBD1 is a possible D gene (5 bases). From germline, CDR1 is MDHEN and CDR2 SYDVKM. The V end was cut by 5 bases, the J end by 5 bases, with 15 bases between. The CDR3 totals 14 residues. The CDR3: CASSPSAGYTEAFF. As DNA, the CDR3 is TGTGCCAGCAGTCCCTCGGCAGGGTATACTGAAGCTTTCTTT.

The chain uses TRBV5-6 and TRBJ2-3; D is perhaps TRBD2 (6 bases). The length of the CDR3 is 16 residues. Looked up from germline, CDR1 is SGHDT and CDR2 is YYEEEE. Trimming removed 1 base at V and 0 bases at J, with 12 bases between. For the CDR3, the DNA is TGTGCCAGCAGCTTGCGCGGGGTTAGTAGCACAGATACGCAGTATTTT. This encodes CASSLRGVSSTDTQYF.

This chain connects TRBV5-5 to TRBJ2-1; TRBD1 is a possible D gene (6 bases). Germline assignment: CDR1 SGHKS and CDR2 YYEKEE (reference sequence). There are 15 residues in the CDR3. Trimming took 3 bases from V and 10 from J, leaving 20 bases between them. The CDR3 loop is CASSSGQLTSVEQFF. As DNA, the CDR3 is TGTGCCAGCAGCTCCGGACAGCTGACCAGCGTGGAGCAGTTCTTC.

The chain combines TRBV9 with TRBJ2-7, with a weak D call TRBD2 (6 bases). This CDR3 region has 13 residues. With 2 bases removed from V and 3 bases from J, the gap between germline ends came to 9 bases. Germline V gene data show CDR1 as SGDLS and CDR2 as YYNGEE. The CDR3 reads CASSVLGGYEQYF. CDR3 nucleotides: TGTGCCAGCAGCGTGTTGGGGGGCTACGAGCAGTACTTC.

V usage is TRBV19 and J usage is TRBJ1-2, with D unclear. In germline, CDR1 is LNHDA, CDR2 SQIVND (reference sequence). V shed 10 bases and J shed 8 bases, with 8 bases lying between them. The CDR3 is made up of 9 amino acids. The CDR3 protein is CATGVGYTF. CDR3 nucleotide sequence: TGTGCCACCGGAGTAGGCTACACCTTC.

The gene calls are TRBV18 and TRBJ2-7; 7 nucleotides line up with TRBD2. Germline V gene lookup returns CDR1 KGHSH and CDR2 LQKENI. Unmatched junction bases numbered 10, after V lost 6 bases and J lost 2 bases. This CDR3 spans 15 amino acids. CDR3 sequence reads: CASSLLSGATYEQYF. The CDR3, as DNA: TGTGCCAGCTCCCTGTTAAGCGGGGCTACCTACGAGCAGTACTTC.

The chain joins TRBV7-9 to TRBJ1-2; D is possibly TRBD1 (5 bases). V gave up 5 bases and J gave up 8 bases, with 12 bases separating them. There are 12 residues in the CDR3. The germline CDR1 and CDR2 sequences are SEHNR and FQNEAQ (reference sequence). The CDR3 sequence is CASSPQGYGYTF. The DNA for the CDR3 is TGTGCCAGCAGCCCGCAGGGATACGGCTACACCTTC.

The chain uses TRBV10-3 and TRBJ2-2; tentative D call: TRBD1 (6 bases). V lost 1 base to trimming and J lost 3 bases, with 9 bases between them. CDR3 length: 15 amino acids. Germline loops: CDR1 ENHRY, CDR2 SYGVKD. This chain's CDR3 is CAISEFRGDTGELFF. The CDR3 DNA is TGTGCCATCAGTGAGTTCAGGGGAGACACCGGGGAGCTGTTTTTT.

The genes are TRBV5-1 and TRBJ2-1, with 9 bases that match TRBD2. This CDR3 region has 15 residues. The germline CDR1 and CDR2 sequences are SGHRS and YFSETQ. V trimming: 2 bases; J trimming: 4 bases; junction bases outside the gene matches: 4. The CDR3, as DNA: TGCGCCAGCAGCTTCAGGGCGGGAGGGTACAATGAGCAGTTCTTC. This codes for CASSFRAGGYNEQFF.

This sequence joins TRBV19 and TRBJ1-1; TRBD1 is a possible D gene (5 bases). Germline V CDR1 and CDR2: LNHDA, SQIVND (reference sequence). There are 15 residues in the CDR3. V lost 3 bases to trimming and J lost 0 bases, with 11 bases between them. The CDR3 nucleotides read TGTGCCAGTAGTATCACAGGATATATGAACACTGAAGCTTTCTTT. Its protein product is CASSITGYMNTEAFF.

The CDR3 loop reads CASSPGSAAGNSPLHF. For the CDR3, the DNA is TGCGCCAGCAGCCCTGGTAGTGCGGCAGGGAATTCACCCCTCCACTTT. The chain carries TRBV5-1 and TRBJ1-6; tentatively, D is TRBD1 (5 bases). The ends were cut back, 4 bases at V and 7 bases at J, with 18 bases in the middle. There are 16 residues in the CDR3. Germline CDR1 and CDR2: SGHRS and YFSETQ.

The CDR3 sequence: CASSPGQRNNEQFF. The CDR3 coding sequence is TGTGCCAGCAGCCCGGGACAGAGAAACAATGAGCAGTTCTTC. The V gene is TRBV7-3, the J gene TRBJ2-1; 7 bases are a match to TRBD1. Per germline, CDR1 SGHTA and CDR2 FQGTGA. CDR3 length equals 14 residues. With 5 bases clipped from V and 5 bases from J, the junction kept 6 bases outside the gene matches.

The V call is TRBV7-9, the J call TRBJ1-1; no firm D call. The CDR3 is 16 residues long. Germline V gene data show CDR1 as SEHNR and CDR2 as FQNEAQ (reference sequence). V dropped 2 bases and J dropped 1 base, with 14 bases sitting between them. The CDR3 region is CASSLLDWEGNTEAFF. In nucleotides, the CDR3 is TGTGCCAGCAGCTTACTTGACTGGGAGGGGAACACTGAAGCTTTCTTT.

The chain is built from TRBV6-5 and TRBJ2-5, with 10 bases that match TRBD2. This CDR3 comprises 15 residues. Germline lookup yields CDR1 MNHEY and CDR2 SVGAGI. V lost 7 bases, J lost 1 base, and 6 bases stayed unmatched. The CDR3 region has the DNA TGTGCCAGCACCCCGAGCGGGGGGGTCCAAGAGACCCAGTACTTC. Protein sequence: CASTPSGGVQETQYF.

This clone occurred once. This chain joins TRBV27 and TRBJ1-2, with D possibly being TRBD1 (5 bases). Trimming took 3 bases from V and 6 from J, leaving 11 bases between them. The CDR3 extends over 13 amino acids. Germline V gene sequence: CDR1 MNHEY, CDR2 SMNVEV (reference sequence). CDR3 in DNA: TGTGCCAGCAGTTTGGGGGGAGAGCATGGCTACACCTTC. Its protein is CASSLGGEHGYTF.

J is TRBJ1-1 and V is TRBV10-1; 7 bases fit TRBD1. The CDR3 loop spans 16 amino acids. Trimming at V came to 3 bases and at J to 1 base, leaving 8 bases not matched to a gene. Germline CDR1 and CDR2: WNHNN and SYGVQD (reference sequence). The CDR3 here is CASSDTETGTNTEAFF. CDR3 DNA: TGCGCCAGCAGTGATACCGAGACAGGGACGAACACTGAAGCTTTCTTT.

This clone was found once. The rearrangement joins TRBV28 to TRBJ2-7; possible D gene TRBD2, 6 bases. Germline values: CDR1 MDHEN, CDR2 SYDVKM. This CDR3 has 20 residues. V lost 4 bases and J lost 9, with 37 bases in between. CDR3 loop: CASSSPPGSQRSGPLGGQYF. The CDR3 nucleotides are TGTGCCAGCAGTTCCCCCCCAGGATCGCAGAGAAGCGGTCCCCTGGGGGGGCAGTACTTC.

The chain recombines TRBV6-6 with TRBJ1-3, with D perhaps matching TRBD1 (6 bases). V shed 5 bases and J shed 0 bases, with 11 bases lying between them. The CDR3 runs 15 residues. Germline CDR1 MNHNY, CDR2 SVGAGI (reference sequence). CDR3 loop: CASSIRTDSGNTIYF. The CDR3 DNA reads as TGTGCCAGCAGTATACGGACAGACTCTGGAAACACCATATATTTT.

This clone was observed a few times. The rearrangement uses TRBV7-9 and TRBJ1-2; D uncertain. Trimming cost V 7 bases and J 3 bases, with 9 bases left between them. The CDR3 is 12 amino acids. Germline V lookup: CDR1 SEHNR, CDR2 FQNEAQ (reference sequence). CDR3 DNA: TGTGCCAGCACCTCAAGCGACTATGGCTACACCTTC. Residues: CASTSSDYGYTF.

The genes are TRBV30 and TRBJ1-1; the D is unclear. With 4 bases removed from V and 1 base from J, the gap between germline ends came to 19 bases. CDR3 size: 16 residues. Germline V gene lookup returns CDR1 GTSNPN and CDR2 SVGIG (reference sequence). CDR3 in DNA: TGTGCCTGGACCTCATACTCCTCAACGGGGAACACTGAAGCTTTCTTT. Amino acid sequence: CAWTSYSSTGNTEAFF.

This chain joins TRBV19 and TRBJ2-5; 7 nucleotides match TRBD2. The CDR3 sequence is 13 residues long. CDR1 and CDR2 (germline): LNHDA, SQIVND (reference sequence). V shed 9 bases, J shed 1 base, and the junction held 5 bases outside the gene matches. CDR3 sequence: CASSTSAQETQYF. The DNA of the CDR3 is TGTGCCAGCTCAACTAGCGCCCAAGAGACCCAGTACTTC.